One and the same sample provided the 11 T cell receptor beta chains below, sequenced in a study of blood T cell repertoires in COVID-19 (dated by TCRdb to about 2020). Library method: the immunoSEQ multiplex PCR assay. TCRdb holds this immuneACCESS table with in-frame rearrangements only. Some clones are missing; in checked studies, unresolved V genes explain under half, and the rest has no known cause. In all, the sample holds just over 60,000 clones, and approximately 79% of those were seen once. The ten largest clonotypes hold roughly 21% of the sample. Sequencing used peripheral blood. These receptors all come from an elderly woman with active or convalescent COVID-19.

J is TRBJ1-1 and V is TRBV7-9, with D perhaps matching TRBD1 (6 bases). The germline CDR1 and CDR2 sequences are SEHNR and FQNEAQ (reference sequence). The CDR3 contains 13 residues. Trimming removed 8 bases from V and 5 bases from J, with 15 bases in between. In DNA form, the CDR3 reads TGTGCCAGCGGGCAGAGACAGGAGACTGAAGCTTTCTTT. This encodes CASGQRQETEAFF.

This clone came up a few times. The rearrangement links TRBV2 to TRBJ2-7, with TRBD1 matching 8 bases. Germline V gene sequence: CDR1 SNHLY, CDR2 FYNNEI. Trimming took 4 bases from V and 5 from J; bases not matched to a gene: 16. The CDR3 has 17 amino acids. CDR3: CASSGWTGPQFGNEQYF. CDR3 nucleotide sequence: TGTGCCAGCAGTGGATGGACAGGGCCCCAATTTGGAAACGAGCAGTACTTC.

The genes are TRBV6-5 and TRBJ2-7, with a tentative D call TRBD1 (5 bases). CDR1 MNHEY and CDR2 SVGAGI come from the germline V gene. The CDR3 consists of 14 residues. The V gene lost 6 bases and the J gene lost 2 bases, with 14 bases spanning the gap. This CDR3 is CASRNVQDTYEQYF. CDR3 DNA sequence: TGTGCCAGCAGGAACGTACAGGACACCTACGAGCAGTACTTC.

This clone occurred a few times. CDR3 residues: CASSLGANQPQHF. The CDR3 DNA reads TGTGCCAGCAGCTTAGGAGCGAATCAGCCCCAGCATTTT. The genes are TRBV7-8 and TRBJ1-5; the D is unclear. The CDR3 covers 13 residues. Per germline, CDR1 SGHVS and CDR2 FQNEAQ. With 1 base removed from V and 4 bases from J, the gap between germline ends came to 5 bases.

This chain joins TRBV18 and TRBJ2-2; 7 bases line up with TRBD1. The CDR3 loop spans 20 amino acids. Germline V gene lookup returns CDR1 KGHSH and CDR2 LQKENI. Unmatched junction bases numbered 19, after V lost 0 bases and J lost 6 bases. CDR3 in DNA: TGTGCCAGCTCACCACCGAATCCCTTAAGACAGGGAATACTACCCGGGGAGCTGTTTTTT. It codes for CASSPPNPLRQGILPGELFF.

V gene TRBV19 combines with J gene TRBJ1-2, with 8 bases fitting TRBD1. Losses at the gene ends were 4 bases for V and 3 bases for J; bases not matched to a gene: 7. Germline lookup yields CDR1 LNHDA and CDR2 SQIVND (reference sequence). CDR3 size: 15 residues. The CDR3 reads CASSKNRGSDYGYTF. In DNA form, the CDR3 reads TGTGCCAGTAGTAAGAACAGGGGGAGTGACTATGGCTACACCTTC.

V is TRBV15 and J is TRBJ1-3; D perhaps matches TRBD1 (5 bases). V was pared by 4 bases and J by 3 bases, with 19 bases between. The CDR3 spans 17 residues. The germline V gene encodes CDR1 LNHNV and CDR2 YYDKDF (reference sequence). Here the CDR3 DNA reads TGTGCCACCAGCAAGCGCAGGGTTCTGTTCGGTGGAAACACCATATATTTT. Translated, it gives CATSKRRVLFGGNTIYF.

This sequence joins TRBV6-2 or TRBV6-3 and TRBJ2-6; D may be TRBD1 (6 bases). Germline CDR1 reads MNHEY; CDR2 reads SVGEGT. This CDR3 is built from 15 residues. V was pared by 4 bases and J by 1 base, with 8 bases between. As DNA, the CDR3 is TGTGCCAGCAGTTCCAGGGGATCTGGGGCCAACGTCCTGACTTTC. Translation: CASSSRGSGANVLTF.

At least ten counts were recorded for this clone. J is TRBJ1-5 and V is TRBV6-6; 8 bases are a match to TRBD1. CDR1 and CDR2 (germline): MNHNY, SVGAGI (reference sequence). There are 15 residues in the CDR3. Losses at the gene ends were 7 bases for V and 2 bases for J; bases not matched to a gene: 7. The CDR3 is CASILQGGGNQPQHF. DNA for the CDR3: TGTGCCAGCATCCTACAGGGGGGCGGCAATCAGCCCCAGCATTTT.

This clone was found a few times. V usage is TRBV9 and J usage is TRBJ1-2; perhaps TRBD1 as D (6 bases). This CDR3 has 15 amino acids. V lost 4 bases, J lost 4 bases, and 17 bases lay in between. Germline CDR1 reads SGDLS; CDR2 reads YYNGEE. The CDR3 here is CASSPGVRGVYGYTF. The CDR3 DNA sequence: TGTGCCAGCAGCCCAGGGGTCCGGGGAGTCTATGGCTACACCTTC.

The V gene is TRBV4-2, the J gene TRBJ1-3; TRBD1 aligns across 7 bases. Germline CDR1 and CDR2: LGHNA and YNFKEQ. This CDR3 has 15 residues. The J segment lost 6 bases and the V segment lost 1 base, leaving 6 bases of the junction unmatched. The CDR3 coding sequence is TGTGCCAGCAGCCAAGCCAGGGGGTTGGAAAACACCATATATTTT. It translates to CASSQARGLENTIYF.